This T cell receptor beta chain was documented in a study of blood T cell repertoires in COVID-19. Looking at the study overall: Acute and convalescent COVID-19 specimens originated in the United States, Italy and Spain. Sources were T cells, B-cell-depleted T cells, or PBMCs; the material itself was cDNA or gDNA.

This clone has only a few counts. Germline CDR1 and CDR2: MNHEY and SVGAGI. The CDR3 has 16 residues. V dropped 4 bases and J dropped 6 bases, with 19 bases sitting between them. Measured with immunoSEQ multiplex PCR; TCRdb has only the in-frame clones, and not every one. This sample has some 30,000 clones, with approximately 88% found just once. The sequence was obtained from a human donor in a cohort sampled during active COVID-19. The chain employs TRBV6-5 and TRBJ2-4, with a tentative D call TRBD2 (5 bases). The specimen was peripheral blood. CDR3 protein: CASSFGWAEGGNIQYF. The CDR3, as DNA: TGTGCCAGCAGTTTCGGATGGGCAGAAGGAGGAAACATTCAGTACTTC.